This TCR beta chain was captured by sequencing in a study of early T cells in non-severe SARS-CoV-2 infection. Across the whole study: Unsorted whole-blood RNA was sequenced in bulk, leaving chains unpaired.

Unique molecular identifiers were affixed to single, distinct cDNA molecules. One entry per CDR3 protein results from TCRdb running MiXCR on the 5' RACE reads. The top ten clones hold about 3% of a sample with roughly 80,000 distinct CDR3 sequences, about 16% of them seen once. In regard to this clonotype: Its cognate antigen is unknown.

General observations from the study: Private and CD4 specificities were missed by VDJdb matching, which favored anti-spike CD8 responses.

The germline V gene has CDR1 MNHEY and CDR2 SVGEGT. The CDR3 covers 13 residues. V was clipped by 6 bases and J by 5 bases, with 13 bases between them. The chain employs TRBV6-2 or TRBV6-3 and TRBJ2-5, with D hard to call. This clonotype originated in an adult who was a healthcare worker with PCR-confirmed SARS-CoV-2 infection or an uninfected control (not recorded which). The sample comprised whole blood. CDR3 amino acids: CASRERALETQYF. Here the CDR3 DNA reads TGTGCCAGCAGAGAAAGGGCCTTGGAGACCCAGTACTTC.